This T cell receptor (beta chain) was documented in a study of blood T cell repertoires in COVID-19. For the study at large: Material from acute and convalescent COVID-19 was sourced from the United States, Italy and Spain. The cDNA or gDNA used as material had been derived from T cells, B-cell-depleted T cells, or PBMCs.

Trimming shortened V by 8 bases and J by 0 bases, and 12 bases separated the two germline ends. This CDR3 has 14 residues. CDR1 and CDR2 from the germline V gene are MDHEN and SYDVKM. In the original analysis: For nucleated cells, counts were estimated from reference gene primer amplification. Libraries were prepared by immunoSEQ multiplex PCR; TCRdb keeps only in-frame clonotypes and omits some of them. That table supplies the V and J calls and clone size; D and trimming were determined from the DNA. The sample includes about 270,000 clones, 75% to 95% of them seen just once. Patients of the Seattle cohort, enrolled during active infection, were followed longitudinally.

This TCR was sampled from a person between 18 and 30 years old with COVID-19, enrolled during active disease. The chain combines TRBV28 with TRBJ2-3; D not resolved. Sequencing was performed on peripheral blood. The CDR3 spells CASRRGFSTDTQYF. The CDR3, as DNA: TGTGCCAGCCGGCGCGGATTTAGCACAGATACGCAGTATTTT. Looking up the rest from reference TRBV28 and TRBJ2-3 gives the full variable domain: DVKVTQSSRYLVKRTGEKVFLECVQDMDHENMFWYRQDPGLGLRLIYFSYDVKMKEKGDIPEGYSVSREKKERFSLILESASTNQTSMYLCASRRGFSTDTQYFGPGTRLTVL.